Described below is a single T cell receptor (beta chain) sequence and its context. All patients were untreated before thyroid surgery. This entry is derived from a study of metastatic and nonmetastatic thyroid tumors. With MiXCR, TCRdb called clones anew from the PCR reads. The sample includes roughly 20,000 clones, under 25% seen only once; the top ten take 8.5% to 12%. Germline V gene sequence: CDR1 SNHLY, CDR2 FYNNEI. This CDR3 is built from 15 residues. V was trimmed by 7 bases and J by 0 bases, leaving 13 bases between them. J is TRBJ1-5 and V is TRBV2, with D possibly matching TRBD1 (5 bases). The clonotype originates from a male donor with papillary thyroid cancer or a benign thyroid nodule (not recorded which). Some clones in this sample may be carry-over from other donors' samples. The sample comprised tumor tissue. CDR3 in DNA: TGTGCCAGCATACTTGGACAAAATAGCAATCAGCCCCAGCATTTT. Translated: CASILGQNSNQPQHF. Together with reference TRBV2 and TRBJ1-5, the CDR3 gives the full variable domain: EPEVTQTPSHQVTQMGQEVILRCVPISNHLYFYWYRQILGQKVEFLVSFYNNEISEKSEIFDDQFSVERPDGSNFTLKIRSTKLEDSAMYFCASILGQNSNQPQHFGDGTRLSIL.